This passage covers 7 T cell receptor beta chains from one sample sequenced in a study of CD8+ T cells in alopecia areata. Isolated RNA was reverse transcribed into cDNA used as the sequencing template. Using immunoSEQ multiplex PCR, the repertoire was profiled, and TCRdb retains in-frame clones only, with some absent. The profile shows about 300,000 clones, 58% of them singletons. Treatment described: oral pan-JAK inhibitor, 5-10 mg twice daily. The material was CD4+ T cells sorted from blood, obtained at week 24, from a patient treated with tofacitinib. The receptor set was obtained from a human donor with alopecia areata.

The chain combines TRBV28 with TRBJ2-1, with TRBD2 matching over 11 bases. The CDR3 sequence is 14 residues long. The germline V gene has CDR1 MDHEN and CDR2 SYDVKM. Unmatched junction bases numbered 2, after V lost 6 bases and J lost 4 bases. The CDR3 DNA sequence: TGTGCCAGCAGACCTAGCGGGGGGTACAATGAGCAGTTCTTC. This gives the protein CASRPSGGYNEQFF.

The chain joins TRBV30 to TRBJ1-1; TRBD1 is a possible D gene (6 bases). Trimming shortened V by 6 bases and J by 6 bases, and 14 bases separated the two germline ends. The CDR3 consists of 12 residues. Germline V CDR1 and CDR2: GTSNPN, SVGIG (reference sequence). CDR3 DNA: TGTGCCTGCCTTGCGGGGGCCGCTGAAGCTTTCTTT. It is translated as CACLAGAAEAFF.

J is TRBJ2-1 and V is TRBV4-2, with TRBD2 identical over 8 bases. After removal of 4 bases from V and 7 bases from J, the junction contained 3 bases not matched to a gene. CDR1 and CDR2 from the germline V gene are LGHNA and YNFKEQ. This CDR3 contains 13 residues. CDR3 amino acids: CASSPGLGNEQFF. The DNA of the CDR3 is TGTGCCAGCAGCCCGGGACTAGGAAATGAGCAGTTCTTC.

This clone has only one observation. The V call is TRBV5-4, the J call TRBJ2-3; 13 bases are shared with TRBD2. This CDR3 has 16 residues. Per the germline V gene, CDR1 is SGHNT and CDR2 is YYREEE (reference sequence). With 2 bases clipped from V and 1 base from J, the junction kept 1 base outside the gene matches. This CDR3 reads CASSFGLAGGTDTQYF. CDR3 nucleotide sequence: TGTGCCAGCAGCTTCGGACTAGCGGGGGGCACAGATACGCAGTATTTT. Drawing the rest from reference TRBV5-4 and TRBJ2-3, the complete variable domain is ETGVTQSPTHLIKTRGQQVTLRCSSQSGHNTVSWYQQALGQGPQFIFQYYREEENGRGNFPPRFSGLQFPNYSSELNVNALELDDSALYLCASSFGLAGGTDTQYFGPGTRLTVL.

The chain recombines TRBV9 with TRBJ2-1, with D hard to call. This CDR3 comprises 12 residues. From germline, CDR1 is SGDLS and CDR2 YYNGEE. The V gene lost 3 bases and the J gene lost 10 bases, with 11 bases spanning the gap. CDR3 region: CASSANSNEQFF. The CDR3 DNA is TGTGCCAGCAGCGCCAATTCAAACGAGCAGTTCTTC.

V gene TRBV5-1 combines with J gene TRBJ2-5; D might be TRBD1 or TRBD2, each matching 5 bases. Trimming took 0 bases from V and 0 from J, leaving 15 bases between them. This CDR3 is built from 17 residues. Germline V gene sequence: CDR1 SGHRS, CDR2 YFSETQ. Written as DNA, the CDR3 is TGCGCCAGCAGCTTGGAGGGACGGAGAGCCTACCAAGAGACCCAGTACTTC. It is translated as CASSLEGRRAYQETQYF.

In this sample, this clone turned up a few times. V usage is TRBV4-2 and J usage is TRBJ1-5; TRBD1 matches 10 bases. The length of the CDR3 is 14 residues. Germline CDR1 LGHNA, CDR2 YNFKEQ. The trim removed 3 bases at V and 5 bases at J, leaving 1 base unmatched. The CDR3 DNA reads as TGTGCCAGCAGCCAGGGACAGGGGCATCAGCCCCAGCATTTT. Its protein product is CASSQGQGHQPQHF.